What follows are 3 T cell receptor gamma chains derived from one specimen sequenced in a study of Vγ9Vδ2 T cells in congenital toxoplasmosis. Template-switch reverse transcription used TRGC- and TRDC-specific primers together in a single tube. Both the TRGC1 and TRGC2 constant genes were targeted by the TRGC primer. TCRdb reanalysed the reads via CATT. Of 140 to 150 gamma-chain clones in the sample, roughly 45% were seen once. Sequencing input: gamma-delta T cells from blood. All receptors come from a child under 10 years old born to a mother with Toxoplasma gondii infection during pregnancy, either congenitally infected or uninfected (not recorded which).

Regarding this clone: One base separates it from a far larger clone, so it is likely a read error. The chain employs TRGV10 and TRGJP1. TRGV10 is reported as an ORF; its role is uncertain. CDR3 length: 14 amino acids. The CDR3 DNA reads TGTGCTGCGTGGGATTATACCACTGGTTGGTTCAAGTTATTT. Its protein is CAAWDYTTGWFKLF.

In its sample, this clone was seen a few times. A far larger clone is only one base removed, so a read error is likely. The chain carries TRGV4 and TRGJ1 or TRGJ2. This CDR3 is 13 amino acids long. The germline CDR1 and CDR2 sequences are EGSTGY and YDSYTSSV. CDR3 coding DNA: TGTGCCACCTGGGTTGGGCGTTATTATAAGAAACTCTTT. Protein product: CATWVGRYYKKLF.

To note about this clone: A far larger clone lies a single base away; this is likely a read error. V is TRGV9 and J is TRGJP. CDR1 GITISATS and CDR2 ISYDGTV come from the germline V gene (reference sequence). This CDR3 is 16 amino acids long. The CDR3 nucleotides read TGTGCCTTGTGGGAGGTCCAAGAGTTGGGCAAAAAAAACAAGGTATTT. It codes for CALWEVQELGKKNKVF.